The 13 T cell receptor beta chains presented below share a single source sample, sequenced in a study of blood T cell repertoires in COVID-19. The data were produced by immunoSEQ multiplex PCR, yet TCRdb's version contains in-frame clones alone and is incomplete. This table has some 70,000 clones, nearly 90% appearing once. The sample comprised peripheral blood. These receptors originate from a man aged 45-65 years with active COVID-19.

The J gene is TRBJ1-2, the V gene TRBV7-9; 7 bases align to TRBD1. The CDR3 runs to 13 residues. Germline V lookup: CDR1 SEHNR, CDR2 FQNEAQ (reference sequence). J lost 5 bases, V lost 1 base, and 1 base had no gene match. This CDR3 is CASSLGTGYGYTF. CDR3 bases: TGTGCCAGCAGCTTAGGGACAGGATATGGCTACACCTTC.

There are a few counts of this clone. The rearrangement links TRBV7-6 to TRBJ2-7; D uncertain. V was shortened by 0 bases and J by 1 base, with 7 bases between the two germline ends. Looked up from germline, CDR1 is SGHVS and CDR2 is FNYEAQ. CDR3 size: 14 residues. The CDR3 region is CASSLAGSSYEQYF. For the CDR3, the DNA is TGTGCCAGCAGCTTAGCGGGCTCATCCTACGAGCAGTACTTC.

The chain combines TRBV19 with TRBJ2-3; D may be TRBD2 (7 bases). Looked up from germline, CDR1 is LNHDA and CDR2 is SQIVND (reference sequence). Between the trimmed V and J ends, which lost 4 bases and 3 bases, there was a span of 14 bases. There are 15 residues in the CDR3. The CDR3 nucleotides are TGTGCCAGTAGTACTCGGGGGGCGAGAACAGATACGCAGTATTTT. Translated, it gives CASSTRGARTDTQYF.

The chain employs TRBV29-1 and TRBJ2-7; 7 nucleotides agree with TRBD1. The ends lost 7 bases at V and 6 bases at J; junction bases unmatched: 12. Germline CDR1 is SQVTM and CDR2 is ANQGSEA. This CDR3 has 13 residues. CDR3 sequence reads: CSARSDRASEQYF. The CDR3 region has the DNA TGCAGCGCCCGATCAGACAGGGCCTCCGAGCAGTACTTC.

The rearrangement links TRBV7-8 to TRBJ2-1; maybe TRBD2 (6 bases). V was trimmed by 2 bases and J by 4 bases, leaving 12 bases between them. This CDR3 is built from 15 residues. The germline V gene encodes CDR1 SGHVS and CDR2 FQNEAQ. The CDR3 sequence is CASSLTGGIYNEQFF. As DNA, the CDR3 is TGTGCCAGCAGCTTAACCGGGGGAATATACAATGAGCAGTTCTTC.

This chain joins TRBV6-5 and TRBJ2-6, with D possibly being TRBD1 (5 bases). V lost 6 bases and J 3 bases, leaving 9 bases between the germline ends. Germline CDR1 reads MNHEY; CDR2 reads SVGAGI. This CDR3 has 14 amino acids. The CDR3 here is CASSQGFGANVLTF. The CDR3 coding sequence is TGTGCCAGCAGCCAGGGTTTTGGGGCCAACGTCCTGACTTTC.

The chain recombines TRBV7-7 with TRBJ2-7, with a tentative D call TRBD1 (5 bases). This CDR3 is built from 14 residues. Per the germline V gene, CDR1 is SSHAT and CDR2 is FNYEAQ (reference sequence). With 1 base removed from V and 6 bases from J, the gap between germline ends came to 13 bases. CDR3 protein: CASSLGGWGSEQYF. Here the CDR3 DNA reads TGTGCCAGCAGCTTAGGGGGCTGGGGAAGCGAGCAGTACTTC.

Written as DNA, the CDR3 is TGTGCCACCGCCGGGACATCAACCTACGAGCAGTACTTC. The encoded protein is CATAGTSTYEQYF. The genes are TRBV15 and TRBJ2-7; TRBD1 is a possible D gene (6 bases). Germline V CDR1 and CDR2: LNHNV, YYDKDF (reference sequence). The CDR3 runs 13 residues. Trimming shortened V by 8 bases and J by 2 bases, and 13 bases separated the two germline ends.

The chain has TRBV29-1 and TRBJ1-1; D might be TRBD1 (5 bases). The CDR3 is made up of 13 amino acids. Germline V gene data show CDR1 as SQVTM and CDR2 as ANQGSEA. V was trimmed by 4 bases and J by 0 bases, leaving 9 bases between them. The CDR3 spells CSVGQLMNTEAFF. The DNA for the CDR3 is TGCAGCGTTGGACAGCTCATGAACACTGAAGCTTTCTTT.

The chain has TRBV5-1 and TRBJ2-3; TRBD2 agrees at 7 bases. CDR3 size: 14 residues. V lost 2 bases to trimming and J lost 8 bases; unmatched junction nucleotides: 8. Germline loops: CDR1 SGHRS, CDR2 YFSETQ. The CDR3 region has the DNA TGCGCCAGCAGCTTATACGGGGGGACGGGTACGCAGTATTTT. It encodes CASSLYGGTGTQYF.

The chain joins TRBV7-6 to TRBJ2-3, with 11 bases that match TRBD2. There are 15 residues in the CDR3. The junction had 2 bases not matched to a gene; V was cut back by 2 bases and J by 4 bases. Looked up from germline, CDR1 is SGHVS and CDR2 is FNYEAQ. The CDR3 bases are TGTGCCAGCAGCTTAATTAGCGGGGGGGCAGATACGCAGTATTTT. Its translation: CASSLISGGADTQYF.

The chain couples TRBV27 to TRBJ2-1; 10 positions agree with TRBD1. The CDR3 extends over 15 amino acids. V shed 4 bases and J 4 bases; nucleotides not matched to a gene: 4. CDR1 and CDR2 (germline): MNHEY, SMNVEV (reference sequence). The CDR3, as DNA: TGTGCCAGCAGTTACGGGACAGGGGATTACAATGAGCAGTTCTTC. This translates into CASSYGTGDYNEQFF.

This chain joins TRBV20-1 and TRBJ2-3, with D unclear. Germline-derived CDR1 and CDR2 are DFQATT and SNEGSKA (reference sequence). Trimming removed 3 bases from V and 4 bases from J, with 14 bases in between. The CDR3 has 14 amino acids. As DNA, the CDR3 is TGCAGTGCTAGTCGTGTTATTGCGGCAGATACGCAGTATTTT. Its protein is CSASRVIAADTQYF.